The subject of this entry is one T cell receptor beta chain. Amplification of TCR beta CDR3 regions used RNA transcripts. The library came from an HTBI-primed first-round RT-PCR and a second-round multiplex PCR. Via MiXCR, TCRdb re-called the multiplex PCR reads, giving one row per CDR3 protein. This sample yields some 370,000 distinct CDR3 sequences, of which approximately 17% are seen a single time; approximately 2.4% belongs to the top ten. This entry is derived from a study of Graves' ophthalmopathy and Graves' hyperthyroidism. Sequenced sample: peripheral blood. The sequence derives from an adult woman with stable Graves' hyperthyroidism.

The CDR3 nucleotides read TGTGCCAGCAGTTTATCCCTGAGCGGGAGGGACTCCTACGAGCAGTACTTC. It codes for CASSLSLSGRDSYEQYF. The genes are TRBV28 and TRBJ2-7; TRBD2 agrees at 10 bases. Germline V gene data show CDR1 as MDHEN and CDR2 as SYDVKM. The CDR3 totals 17 residues. Trimming removed 1 base from V and 0 bases from J; junction bases left unmatched: 6.